Sequencing of this TCR beta chain was carried out in a study of Graves' ophthalmopathy and Graves' hyperthyroidism. Study overall: Blood was drawn at initial diagnosis, before any treatment.

In germline, CDR1 is MRHNA, CDR2 SNTAGT. V was cut by 3 bases and J by 6 bases, with 8 bases left in between. The CDR3 is 13 residues long. RNA transcripts provided the template for amplifying TCR beta CDR3 regions. RT-PCR with HTBI primers came first, then second-round multiplex PCR. TCRdb redid the calling of the multiplex PCR reads with MiXCR, one entry per CDR3 protein. This sample has about 13,000 distinct CDR3 sequences, with approximately 49% found just once. Ophthalmopathic donors had moderate-to-severe activity, CAS ≥3 and NOSPECS ≥4, with disease that had lasted under 3 months. Regarding the study as a whole: Among expanded thyroid clonotypes above 0.001 frequency, most also occurred in blood.

About this clonotype: Its antigen is not known.

The chain combines TRBV6-4 with TRBJ2-2; D uncertain. This receptor was obtained from a woman aged 30 to 39 with Graves' ophthalmopathy. Sequenced material: peripheral blood. CDR3 sequence reads: CASSEAYAGELFF. DNA for the CDR3: TGTGCCAGCAGTGAAGCGTATGCCGGGGAGCTGTTTTTT.